The present entry profiles one TCR beta chain with its context. Its target antigen remains unknown. The sample holds no much larger clone one base away, and base qualities are not on file. The CDR3 runs 12 residues from the cysteine to the phenylalanine. The kept DNA is CDR3 alone, 36 bases in frame from the first base. Cut back by 7 bases and 10 bases, the V and J ends lie 14 bases apart. The germline V gene provides CDR1 MDHEN and CDR2 SYDVKM. The donors belonged to the validation cohort of roughly 120 subjects, which was separate from the roughly 700-subject first cohort. The library was obtained by the immunoSEQ multiplex PCR assay. The study's processing was this. A statistical classification framework was built to diagnose cytomegalovirus status from the catalog of TCR beta chain sequences. TCRdb obtained this table from immuneACCESS and retained in-frame rearrangements with V and J assigned. These tables miss some clones; where compared with another copy, unresolved V genes account for less than half of the shortfall, and the remainder is unexplained. V, J and clone size reflect that table, while D and trimming were determined from the DNA. Present in this sample are 200,000 to 250,000 clones, about nine tenths of which were seen just once. The ten largest clones capture about 2% of the sample.

This specimen comes from a study of cytomegalovirus exposure and HLA in healthy donors (TCRdb year 2017). For the wider study: The 670 or so repertoires of the first cohort and the approximately 130 validation repertoires were produced on the same platform, according to a later analysis. The study was designed to test whether signatures of past pathogen exposure could be identified by cataloging public T cell receptors. Besides the first cohort of approximately 670 subjects, a separate validation cohort made up of roughly 130 different subjects was used. To predict cytomegalovirus infection status, the study combined high-throughput TCR immunosequencing, statistical association of individual TCRs with disease status, and machine learning.

Paper-wide results and their limitations: Three of the identified cytomegalovirus-associated TCR beta chains were confirmed in vitro to be specific for cytomegalovirus antigens. Most TCR sequences were seen in very few donors, while some public TCRs were found in many individuals. It was suggested by the authors that the approach could potentially be generalized to other disease states and immunological phenotypes. In a later analysis, TCRs clustered in the first cohort were found to also tend to co-occur in the 120 or so validation repertoires, with 94% of cluster scores above 0. In both the original and validation cohorts, the classifier was reported to diagnose cytomegalovirus status with high specificity and sensitivity. The study gave a list of about 150 TCR beta chains associated with cytomegalovirus. All 120 or so repertoires were used to score co-occurrence in the validation cohort in a later analysis, because that analysis had no HLA typing for the cohort.

The receptor chain draws on TRBV28 and TRBJ2-1; TRBD2 is perhaps the D gene, given 5 matching bases. This TCR derives from a woman in her late teens or twenties in good health and CMV-seropositive. The sequencing sample was made of PBMCs. The CDR3 corresponds to CASTDGNREQFF. The sequence in DNA is TGTGCCAGCACTGACGGGAATCGGGAGCAGTTCTTC.